A selection of T cell receptor beta chains follows, all from one sample in a study of neoadjuvant anti-PD-1 for oral cavity cancer. The assay was immunoSEQ multiplex PCR, and TCRdb's table has in-frame clones only and misses some. Of 17,000 or so clones listed, roughly three quarters were seen once; the top ten hold over 2.5%. The source material was PBMCs, sampled before nivolumab (anti-PD-1) treatment. These receptors came from a person aged 40-85 years with oral cavity squamous cell carcinoma. The CDR3 runs from the conserved cysteine through the conserved F or W. A D gene is named only where the DNA matches it firmly. Where a row states a size, it is once, few, many or the class of an expanded clone; other rows omit it.

cdr3_nt cdr3_aa d_call j_call v_call clone_size
TGCGCCAGCAGCCTTGACTTCTCCTACGAGCAGTACTTC CASSLDFSYEQYF . TRBJ2-7 TRBV4-1 .
TGTGCCAGCAGCTTGGTTTCCGGGGATTCAGGCAATCAGCCCCAGCATTTT CASSLVSGDSGNQPQHF . TRBJ1-5 TRBV5-6 .
TGTGCCAGCAGTCTCGGGAGGGCCGTCCTTGCAGAGACCCAGTACTTC CASSLGRAVLAETQYF TRBD2 TRBJ2-5 TRBV6-6 .
TGTGCCTGGAGTGTTGACCTGGCGGCCTACAATGAGCAGTTCTTC CAWSVDLAAYNEQFF . TRBJ2-1 TRBV30 .
TGCGCCAGCAGCTGGACACCGGGACAGGATCCAGAAGCTTTCTTT CASSWTPGQDPEAFF TRBD1 TRBJ1-1 TRBV5-1 .
TGTGCCAGCTACAGGACTATACAGGGTAACACTGAAGCTTTCTTT CASYRTIQGNTEAFF . TRBJ1-1 TRBV6-5 .
TGTGCCAGCAGCTCGACAGGGCTGGGAAACACCATATATTTT CASSSTGLGNTIYF TRBD1 TRBJ1-3 TRBV7-2 .
TGTGCCCGGGGGGGAAGTGGAAACACCATATATTTT CARGGSGNTIYF . TRBJ1-3 TRBV30 .
TGTGCCAGCAGCTTAGGTTTTGATCAGCCCCAGCATTTT CASSLGFDQPQHF . TRBJ1-5 TRBV7-6 .
TGCGCCAGCAGCTTGGAGTCACTGTACAATGAGCAGTTCTTC CASSLESLYNEQFF . TRBJ2-1 TRBV5-1 few
TGTGCCAGCAGAGTCGCAGATACGCAGTATTTT CASRVADTQYF . TRBJ2-3 TRBV25-1 .
TGTGCCAGCATTTGGGACAGGGCGAACTATGGCTACACCTTC CASIWDRANYGYTF TRBD1 TRBJ1-2 TRBV6-1 .
TGTGCCATCAGTGACGGGGCCACTGAAGCTTTCTTT CAISDGATEAFF . TRBJ1-1 TRBV10-3 few
TGTGCCAGCAGACCGCCCCGGACTAGCGGGTCGGGAGGAGATACGCAGTATTTT CASRPPRTSGSGGDTQYF TRBD2 TRBJ2-3 TRBV27 .
TGCGCCAGCCGAGGACACCTGGACACTGAAGCTTTCTTT CASRGHLDTEAFF . TRBJ1-1 TRBV10-2 .
TGTGCCAGCAGAGGGACCCGTGGGATTGAAAAACTGTTTTTT CASRGTRGIEKLFF . TRBJ1-4 TRBV6-5 .
TGTGCCAGTTTGGGGAACACTGAAGCTTTCTTT CASLGNTEAFF . TRBJ1-1 TRBV6-5 .
TGTGCCAGCAGCTTCCTGCCCGGGACAGGGGTGGACGAGCAGTACTTC CASSFLPGTGVDEQYF TRBD1 TRBJ2-7 TRBV7-9 .
TGTGCCATCAGTGAGTCGGGCGGGAGGGCCTACAATGAGCAGTTCTTC CAISESGGRAYNEQFF TRBD2 TRBJ2-1 TRBV10-3 once
TGTGCCAGCAGCTTACCGGGGGACTCCGAGGGCTCCTACAATGAGCAGTTCTTC CASSLPGDSEGSYNEQFF . TRBJ2-1 TRBV7-9 .
TGTGCCAGCAGCCCCTTTAGCGTACTAGCGGGATTACGAGAGACCCAGTACTTC CASSPFSVLAGLRETQYF TRBD2 TRBJ2-5 TRBV5-6 .
TGTGCCAGCAGCTTGGGGACTATTGGCTACACCTTC CASSLGTIGYTF . TRBJ1-2 TRBV5-8 few
TGTGCCAGCAGGGGCAGGGACTACAATGAGCAGTTCTTC CASRGRDYNEQFF . TRBJ2-1 TRBV2 .
TGTGCCAGTTCAGTCGGGGGAATTGGTGAAAAACTGTTTTTT CASSVGGIGEKLFF . TRBJ1-4 TRBV19 .
TGTGCCAGCAGTGACGCTCCGACAGGGGGCGTAGAGACCCAGTACTTC CASSDAPTGGVETQYF TRBD1 TRBJ2-5 TRBV2 .
TGTGCCTGGAGTTTTTTAGCATACGAGCAGTTCTTC CAWSFLAYEQFF . TRBJ2-1 TRBV30 .
TGCGCCAGCAGCTTGGAGGGCGGACCCGGAGGGGAGACCCAGTACTTC CASSLEGGPGGETQYF . TRBJ2-5 TRBV5-1 .